Below are 4 T cell receptor beta chains sequenced from a single sample in a study of cytomegalovirus exposure and HLA in healthy donors. The PCR employed 60 Vbeta primers together with 13 Jbeta primers. TCRdb's copy holds only in-frame clones and misses some; the assay was immunoSEQ multiplex PCR. Among 150,000 to 200,000 clones listed, 75% to 80% were seen once. The sample comprised PBMCs. The receptors were gathered from a woman in her twenties or thirties in good health and CMV-seropositive.

This chain connects TRBV2 to TRBJ2-3; D remains unclear. The CDR3 has 12 residues. Germline V gene data show CDR1 as SNHLY and CDR2 as FYNNEI. Trimming stripped 6 bases from V and 5 bases from J, with 9 bases between. The CDR3 sequence is CASSQEVDTQYF. The CDR3 region has the DNA TGTGCCAGCAGCCAAGAGGTAGATACGCAGTATTTT.

This chain uses TRBV5-1 with TRBJ1-3; D not resolved. The germline V and J ends were trimmed by 2 bases and 0 bases, with 9 bases remaining between them. The CDR3 extends over 15 amino acids. Looked up from germline, CDR1 is SGHRS and CDR2 is YFSETQ. The CDR3 coding sequence is TGCGCCAGCAGCTTACAGCCGAACTCTGGAAACACCATATATTTT. Its protein product is CASSLQPNSGNTIYF. Supplemented by reference TRBV5-1 and TRBJ1-3, the full variable domain reads KAGVTQTPRYLIKTRGQQVTLSCSPISGHRSVSWYQQTPGQGLQFLFEYFSETQRNKGNFPGRFSGRQFSNSRSEMNVSTLELGDSALYLCASSLQPNSGNTIYFGEGSWLTVV.

The chain recombines TRBV9 with TRBJ2-3; 9 nucleotides line up with TRBD1. The V gene's germline CDR1 is SGDLS and CDR2 YYNGEE. Losses at the gene ends were 3 bases for V and 5 bases for J; bases not matched to a gene: 10. This CDR3 comprises 16 residues. The CDR3 nucleotides are TGTGCCAGCAGCGCCCGCGGGGACAGGGTTCAAGATACGCAGTATTTT. It translates to CASSARGDRVQDTQYF.

The genes are TRBV11-2 and TRBJ1-4; D possibly corresponds to TRBD1 (5 bases). V was pared by 5 bases and J by 0 bases, with 13 bases between. The CDR3 contains 16 residues. Germline V gene lookup returns CDR1 SGHAT and CDR2 FQNNGV. DNA for the CDR3: TGTGCCAGCAGCAAGCGGGGGAAGGCAACTAATGAAAAACTGTTTTTT. Translation: CASSKRGKATNEKLFF.